The TCR beta chain under discussion was sequenced for a study of cytomegalovirus exposure and HLA in healthy donors. On the study more broadly: The use of the same platform for the 95 to 150 validation repertoires and the roughly 630 first-cohort repertoires was reported by a later analysis. Study-wide results and caveats: Among TCR beta chains, those listed as cytomegalovirus-associated numbered around 160.

Concerning this clone: The antigen is undetermined.

Profiling relied on immunoSEQ multiplex PCR, and the TCRdb table lists in-frame clones only, not all of them. The table lists some 210,000 clones, roughly 83% of them singletons. V lost 0 bases to trimming and J lost 9 bases, with 12 bases between them. The CDR3 runs 13 residues. Germline V CDR1 and CDR2: GTSNPN, SVGIG (reference sequence). V and J are TRBV30 and TRBJ2-1, with D uncertain. Sequences were obtained from PBMCs. This clonotype was sampled from a woman between 18 and 30 years old in good health and CMV-seronegative. The CDR3 nucleotides read TGTGCCTGGAGTGTGAAGGTACATAGTGAGCAGTTCTTC. Translation gives CAWSVKVHSEQFF.